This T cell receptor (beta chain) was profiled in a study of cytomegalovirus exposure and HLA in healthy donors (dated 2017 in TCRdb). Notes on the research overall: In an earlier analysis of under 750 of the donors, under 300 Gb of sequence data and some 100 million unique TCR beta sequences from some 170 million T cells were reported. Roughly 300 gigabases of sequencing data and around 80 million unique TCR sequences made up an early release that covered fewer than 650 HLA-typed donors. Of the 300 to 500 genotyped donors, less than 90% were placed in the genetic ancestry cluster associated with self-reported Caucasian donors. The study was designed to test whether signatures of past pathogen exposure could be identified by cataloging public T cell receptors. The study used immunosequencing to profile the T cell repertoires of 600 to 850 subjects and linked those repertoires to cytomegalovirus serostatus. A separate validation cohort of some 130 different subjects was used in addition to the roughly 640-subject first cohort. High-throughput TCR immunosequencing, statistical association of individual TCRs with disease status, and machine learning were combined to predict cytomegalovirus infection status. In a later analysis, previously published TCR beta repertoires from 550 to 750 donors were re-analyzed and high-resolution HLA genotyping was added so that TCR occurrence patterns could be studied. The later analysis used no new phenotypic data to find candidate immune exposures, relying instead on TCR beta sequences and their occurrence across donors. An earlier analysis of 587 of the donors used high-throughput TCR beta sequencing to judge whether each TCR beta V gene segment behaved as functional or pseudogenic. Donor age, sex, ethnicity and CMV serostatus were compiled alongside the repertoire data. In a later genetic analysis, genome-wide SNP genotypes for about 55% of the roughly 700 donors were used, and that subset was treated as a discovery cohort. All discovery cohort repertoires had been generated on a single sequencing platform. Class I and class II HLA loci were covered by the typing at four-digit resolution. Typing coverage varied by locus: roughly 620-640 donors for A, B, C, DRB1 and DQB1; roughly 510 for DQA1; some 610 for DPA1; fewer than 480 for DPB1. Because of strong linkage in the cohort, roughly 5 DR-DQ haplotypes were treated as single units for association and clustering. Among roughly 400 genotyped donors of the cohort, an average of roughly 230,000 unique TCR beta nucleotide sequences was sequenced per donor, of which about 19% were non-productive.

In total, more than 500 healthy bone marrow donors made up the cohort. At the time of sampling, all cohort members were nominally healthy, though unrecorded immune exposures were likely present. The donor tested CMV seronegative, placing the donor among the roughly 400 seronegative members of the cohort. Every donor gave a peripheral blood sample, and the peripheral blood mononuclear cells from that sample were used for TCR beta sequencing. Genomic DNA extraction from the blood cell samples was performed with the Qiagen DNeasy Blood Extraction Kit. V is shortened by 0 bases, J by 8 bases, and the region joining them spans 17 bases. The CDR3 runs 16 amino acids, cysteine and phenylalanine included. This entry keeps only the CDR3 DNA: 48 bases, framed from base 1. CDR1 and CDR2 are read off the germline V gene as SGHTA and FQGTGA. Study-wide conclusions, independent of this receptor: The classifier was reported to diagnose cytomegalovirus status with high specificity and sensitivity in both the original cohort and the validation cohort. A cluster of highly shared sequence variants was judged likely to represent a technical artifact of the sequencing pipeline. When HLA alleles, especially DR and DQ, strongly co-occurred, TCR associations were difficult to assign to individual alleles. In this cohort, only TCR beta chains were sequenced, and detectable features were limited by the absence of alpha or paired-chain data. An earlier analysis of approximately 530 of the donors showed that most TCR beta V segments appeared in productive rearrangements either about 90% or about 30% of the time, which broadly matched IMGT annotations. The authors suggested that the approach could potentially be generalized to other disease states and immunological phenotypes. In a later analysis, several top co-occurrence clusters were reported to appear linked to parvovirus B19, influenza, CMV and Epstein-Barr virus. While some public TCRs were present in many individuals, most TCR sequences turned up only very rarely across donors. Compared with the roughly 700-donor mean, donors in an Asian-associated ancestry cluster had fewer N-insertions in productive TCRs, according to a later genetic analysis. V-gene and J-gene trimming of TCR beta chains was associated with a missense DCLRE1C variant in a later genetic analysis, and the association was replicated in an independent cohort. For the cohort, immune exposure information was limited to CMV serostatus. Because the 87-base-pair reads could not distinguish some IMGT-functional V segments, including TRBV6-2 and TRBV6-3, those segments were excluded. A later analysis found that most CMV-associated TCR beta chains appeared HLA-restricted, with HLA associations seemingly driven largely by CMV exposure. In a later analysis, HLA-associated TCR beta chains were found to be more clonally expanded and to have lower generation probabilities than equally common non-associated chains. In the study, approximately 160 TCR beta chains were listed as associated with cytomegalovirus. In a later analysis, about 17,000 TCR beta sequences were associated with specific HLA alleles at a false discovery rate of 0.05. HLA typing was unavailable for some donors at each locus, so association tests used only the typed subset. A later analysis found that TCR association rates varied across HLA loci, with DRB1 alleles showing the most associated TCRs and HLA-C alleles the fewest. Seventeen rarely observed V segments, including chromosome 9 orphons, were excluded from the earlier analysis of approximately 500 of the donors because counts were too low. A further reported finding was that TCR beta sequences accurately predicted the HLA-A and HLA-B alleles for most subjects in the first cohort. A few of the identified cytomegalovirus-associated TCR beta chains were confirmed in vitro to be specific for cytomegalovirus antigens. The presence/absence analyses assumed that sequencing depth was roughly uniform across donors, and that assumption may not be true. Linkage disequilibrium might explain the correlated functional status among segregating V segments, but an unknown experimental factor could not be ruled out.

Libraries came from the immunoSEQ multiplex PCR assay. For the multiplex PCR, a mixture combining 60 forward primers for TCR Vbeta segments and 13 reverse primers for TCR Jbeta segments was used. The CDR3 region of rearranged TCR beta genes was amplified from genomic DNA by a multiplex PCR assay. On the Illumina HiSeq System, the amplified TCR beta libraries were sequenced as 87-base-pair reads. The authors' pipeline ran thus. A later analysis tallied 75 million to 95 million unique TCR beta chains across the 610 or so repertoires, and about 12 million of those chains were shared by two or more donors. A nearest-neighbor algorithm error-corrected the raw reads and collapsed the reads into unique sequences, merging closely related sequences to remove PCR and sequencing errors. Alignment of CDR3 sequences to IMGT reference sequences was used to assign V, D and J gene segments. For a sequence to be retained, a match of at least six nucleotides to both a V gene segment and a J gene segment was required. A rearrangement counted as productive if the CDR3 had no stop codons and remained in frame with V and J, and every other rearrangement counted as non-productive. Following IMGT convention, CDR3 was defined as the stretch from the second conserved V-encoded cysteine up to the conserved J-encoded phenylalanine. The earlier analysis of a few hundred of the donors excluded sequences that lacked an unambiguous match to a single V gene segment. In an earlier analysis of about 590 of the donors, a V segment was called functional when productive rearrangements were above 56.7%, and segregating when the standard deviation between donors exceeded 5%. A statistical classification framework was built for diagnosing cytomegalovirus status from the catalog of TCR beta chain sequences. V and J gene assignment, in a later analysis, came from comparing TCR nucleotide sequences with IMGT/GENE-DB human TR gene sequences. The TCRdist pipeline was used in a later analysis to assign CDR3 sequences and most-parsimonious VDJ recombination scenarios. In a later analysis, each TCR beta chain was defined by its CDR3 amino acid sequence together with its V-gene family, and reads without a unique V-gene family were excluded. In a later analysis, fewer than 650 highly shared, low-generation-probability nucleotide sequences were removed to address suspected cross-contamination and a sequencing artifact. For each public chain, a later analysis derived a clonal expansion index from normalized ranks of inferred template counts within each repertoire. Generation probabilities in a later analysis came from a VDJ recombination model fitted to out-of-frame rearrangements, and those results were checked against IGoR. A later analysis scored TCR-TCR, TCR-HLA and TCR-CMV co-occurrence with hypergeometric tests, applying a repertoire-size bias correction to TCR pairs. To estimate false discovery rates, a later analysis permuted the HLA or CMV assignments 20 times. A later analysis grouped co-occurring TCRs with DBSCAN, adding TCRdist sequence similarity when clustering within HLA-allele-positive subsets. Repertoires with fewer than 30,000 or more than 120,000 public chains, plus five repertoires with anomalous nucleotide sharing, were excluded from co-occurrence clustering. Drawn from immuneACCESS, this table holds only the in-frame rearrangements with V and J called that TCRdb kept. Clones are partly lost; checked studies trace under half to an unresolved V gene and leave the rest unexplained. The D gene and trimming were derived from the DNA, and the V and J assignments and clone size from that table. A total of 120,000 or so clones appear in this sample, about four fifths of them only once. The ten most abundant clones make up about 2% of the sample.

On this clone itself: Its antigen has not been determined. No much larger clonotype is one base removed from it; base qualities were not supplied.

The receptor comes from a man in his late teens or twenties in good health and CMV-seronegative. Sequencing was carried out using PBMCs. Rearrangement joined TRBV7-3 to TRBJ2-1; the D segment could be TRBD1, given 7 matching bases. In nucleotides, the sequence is TGTGCCAGCAGCTTAACAACCGGGACAGTAGCGGATGAGCAGTTCTTC. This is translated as CASSLTTGTVADEQFF.